One and the same sample provided the 3 T cell receptor beta chains below, sequenced in a study of blood T cells in healthy people across ages. Alongside a J-beta primer mix, a sample-barcoded 5' primer served in a second PCR lasting about 7 to 11 cycles. MiXCR, run by TCRdb on the 5' RACE reads, gives a single entry per CDR3 protein. The profile shows 700,000 to 850,000 distinct CDR3 sequences, around half of them singletons. The sequenced material came from blood. Every receptor here comes from a man older than 75 in good health.

The chain recombines TRBV29-1 with TRBJ2-1; perhaps D is TRBD1 or TRBD2 (5 bases each). CDR3 length equals 11 residues. The germline V gene encodes CDR1 SQVTM and CDR2 ANQGSEA. V lost 7 bases and J lost 13, with 17 bases in between. CDR3 sequence reads: CSGGRGETQFF. The DNA for the CDR3 is TGCAGCGGAGGAAGGGGAGAGACCCAGTTCTTC.

This clonotype was counted between two and nine times. The V and J genes are TRBV5-1 and TRBJ2-1, with 10 bases lining up with TRBD2. Germline trimming cut 4 bases from V and 1 base from J; bases unmatched to any gene: 8. The CDR3 loop spans 17 amino acids. Germline V gives CDR1 SGHRS, CDR2 YFSETQ. CDR3 coding DNA: TGCGCCAGCAGCCTTGCTCTAGCGGGAGTGTCCTACAATGAGCAGTTCTTC. Translating gives CASSLALAGVSYNEQFF.

This clonotype has just a few counts. J is TRBJ2-4 and V is TRBV20-1; no clear D. The CDR3 is 15 amino acids. The germline gives CDR1 DFQATT, CDR2 SNEGSKA (reference sequence). Trimming removed 6 bases from V and 1 base from J, with 16 bases in between. The CDR3 protein is CSAPTPAKAKNIQYF. CDR3 in DNA: TGCAGTGCCCCCACTCCAGCGAAGGCCAAAAACATTCAGTACTTC.